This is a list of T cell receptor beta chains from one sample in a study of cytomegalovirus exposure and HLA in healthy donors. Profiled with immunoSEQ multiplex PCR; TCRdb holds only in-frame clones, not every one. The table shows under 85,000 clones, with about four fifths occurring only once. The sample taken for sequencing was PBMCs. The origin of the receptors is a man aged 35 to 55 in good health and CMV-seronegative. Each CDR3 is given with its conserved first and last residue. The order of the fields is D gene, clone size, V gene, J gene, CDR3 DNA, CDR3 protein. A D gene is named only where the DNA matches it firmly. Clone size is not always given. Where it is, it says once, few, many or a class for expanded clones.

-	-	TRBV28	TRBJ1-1	TGTGCCACCTCGGACACGAACACTGAAGCTTTCTTT	CATSDTNTEAFF
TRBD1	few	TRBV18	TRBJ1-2	TGTGCCAGCTCAGGGACAGGGGGCTATGGCTACACCTTC	CASSGTGGYGYTF
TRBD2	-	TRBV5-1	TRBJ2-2	TGCGCCAGCAGCCCCGGTGTAGCGGGAGCCGGGGAGCTGTTTTTT	CASSPGVAGAGELFF
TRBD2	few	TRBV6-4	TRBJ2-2	TGTGCCAGCAGGAGCGGGGGGAACACCGGGGAGCTGTTTTTT	CASRSGGNTGELFF
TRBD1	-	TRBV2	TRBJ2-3	TGTGCCAGCACTAGGCAGGGGGCGGCAGATACGCAGTATTTT	CASTRQGAADTQYF
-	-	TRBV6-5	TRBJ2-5	TGTGCCAGCAGTGAAAGGTCCGGGGAAGAGACCCAGTACTTC	CASSERSGEETQYF
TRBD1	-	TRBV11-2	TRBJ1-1	TGTGCCAGCAGCTCCAGGGGGAACGCTGAAGCTTTCTTT	CASSSRGNAEAFF
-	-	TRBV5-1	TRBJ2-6	TGCGCCAGCAGCTTGGACCTAGCTGGGGCCAACGTCCTGACTTTC	CASSLDLAGANVLTF
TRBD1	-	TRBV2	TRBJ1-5	TGTGCCAGCAGCCTACAGGGGATCGGTCAGCCCCAGCATTTT	CASSLQGIGQPQHF
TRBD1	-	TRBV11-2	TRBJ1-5	TGTGCCAGCAGCCTCGACAGGGGCCCCAATCAGCCCCAGCATTTT	CASSLDRGPNQPQHF
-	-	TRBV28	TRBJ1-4	TGTGCCAGCAGTACCACAGGGACAACTAATGAAAAACTGTTTTTT	CASSTTGTTNEKLFF
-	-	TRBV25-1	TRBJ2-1	TGTGCCAGCAGTGAAGGTTTGGACAGCTCCTACAATGAGCAGTTCTTC	CASSEGLDSSYNEQFF
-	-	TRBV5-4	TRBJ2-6	TGTGCCAGCAGGCCCACAGGGACTGGGGCCAACGTCCTGACTTTC	CASRPTGTGANVLTF
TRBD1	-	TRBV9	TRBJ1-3	TGTGCCAGCAGCGTCTACCCCGGGACAGCTGGAAACACCATATATTTT	CASSVYPGTAGNTIYF
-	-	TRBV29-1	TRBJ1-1	TGCAGCGTTAAACAACAGGGCGACATGAACACTGAAGCTTTCTTT	CSVKQQGDMNTEAFF
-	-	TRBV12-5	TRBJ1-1	TGTGCTAGTGGGACTAATGAAGCTTTCTTT	CASGTNEAFF
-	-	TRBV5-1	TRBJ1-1	TGCGCCAGCAGCTTAGACAGGAACACTGAAGCTTTCTTT	CASSLDRNTEAFF
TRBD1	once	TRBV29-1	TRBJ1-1	TGCAGCGTTACGGGACAGGGGAACACTGAAGCTTTCTTT	CSVTGQGNTEAFF
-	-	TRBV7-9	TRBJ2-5	TGTGCCAGCAGCTTAGACAACCAAGAGACCCAGTACTTC	CASSLDNQETQYF
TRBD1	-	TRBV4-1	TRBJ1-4	TGCGCCAGCAGCCAACTTGACGCCGGGACAGGGGGCCGACCTAATGAAAAACTGTTTTTT	CASSQLDAGTGGRPNEKLFF
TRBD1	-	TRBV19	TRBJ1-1	TGTGCCAGTACCCAGGGGGCGGATAGCACTGAAGCTTTCTTT	CASTQGADSTEAFF
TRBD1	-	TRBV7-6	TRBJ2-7	TGTGCCAGCAGCTTACGGACAGGGGATTCCTACGAGCAGTACTTC	CASSLRTGDSYEQYF
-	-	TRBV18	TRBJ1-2	TGTGCCAGCTCACCAACGCAGGGTCTGGGGACTAGAGGCTACACCTTC	CASSPTQGLGTRGYTF
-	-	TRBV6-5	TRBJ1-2	TGTGCCAGCAGTTCCCGAGGGAGGGTCTATGGCTACACCTTC	CASSSRGRVYGYTF
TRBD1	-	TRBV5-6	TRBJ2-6	TGTGCCAGCAGCTTGGGACAGGGGGCGACTGGGGCCAACGTCCTGACTTTC	CASSLGQGATGANVLTF
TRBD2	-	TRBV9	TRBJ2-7	TGTGCCAGCAACCTTCTGGGGGGGAACGAGCAGTACTTC	CASNLLGGNEQYF
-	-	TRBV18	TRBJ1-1	TGTGCCAGCTCACCACCGAGCGTGAACACTGAAGCTTTCTTT	CASSPPSVNTEAFF
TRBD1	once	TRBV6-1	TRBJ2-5	TGTGCCAGCAGTTCGGGACAGCTCCAAGAGACCCAGTACTTC	CASSSGQLQETQYF
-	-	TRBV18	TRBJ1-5	TGTGCCAGCTCACCAAACAGGCCACCGGAGCCCCAGCATTTT	CASSPNRPPEPQHF
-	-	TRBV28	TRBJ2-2	TGTGCCAGTACCGGGACTCCGTACACCGGGGAGCTGTTTTTT	CASTGTPYTGELFF
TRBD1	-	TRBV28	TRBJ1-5	TGTGCCAGCAGACTCCGGGACAGGGGAAGCAATCAGCCCCAGCATTTT	CASRLRDRGSNQPQHF
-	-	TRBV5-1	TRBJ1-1	TGCGCCAGCAGCCCACAACAGGTACCGGGCACTGAAGCTTTCTTT	CASSPQQVPGTEAFF
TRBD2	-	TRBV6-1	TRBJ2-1	TGTGCCAGCAGTGAAAGCCTAGCGGTTTCCTACAATGAGCAGTTCTTC	CASSESLAVSYNEQFF
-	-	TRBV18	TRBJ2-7	TGTGCCAGCTCACTACGGACTACCTCCTACGAGCAGTACTTC	CASSLRTTSYEQYF
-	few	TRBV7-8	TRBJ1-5	TGTGCCAGCAGCTTTAACCGAGGACTCACGACGGGTCAGCCCCAGCATTTT	CASSFNRGLTTGQPQHF
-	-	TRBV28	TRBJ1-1	TGTGCCAGCAGTCCGGGACATCACACTGAAGCTTTCTTT	CASSPGHHTEAFF
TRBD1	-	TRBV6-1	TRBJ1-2	TGTGCCAGCAGTGATCCCTTCGGGACAGGGGCCAGTGCGGGCTATGGCTACACCTTC	CASSDPFGTGASAGYGYTF
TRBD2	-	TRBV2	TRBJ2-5	TGTGCCAGCAAAGTCCTAGCGGGAGGGTATGAGACCCAGTACTTC	CASKVLAGGYETQYF
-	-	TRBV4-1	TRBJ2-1	TGCGCCAGCAGCCAAGGGGCCCTCGGCAATGAGCAGTTCTTC	CASSQGALGNEQFF
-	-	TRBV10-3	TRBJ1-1	TGTGCCATCATATTCTCAGAGGTGTACACTGAAGCTTTCTTT	CAIIFSEVYTEAFF
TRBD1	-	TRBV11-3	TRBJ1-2	TGTGCCAGCAGCTTAGTACAGGGGGTTAACTATGGCTACACCTTC	CASSLVQGVNYGYTF
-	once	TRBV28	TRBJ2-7	TGTGCCAGCAGTCGTTACTACGAGCAGTACTTC	CASSRYYEQYF
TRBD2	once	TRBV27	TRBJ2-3	TGTGCCAGCAGTTCCGGACTAGCGGGATTCACAGATACGCAGTATTTT	CASSSGLAGFTDTQYF
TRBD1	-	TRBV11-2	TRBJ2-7	TGTGCCAGCAGCCTAGGGACAGAGGCCGAGCAGTACTTC	CASSLGTEAEQYF
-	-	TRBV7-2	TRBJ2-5	TGTGCCAGCAGCTCGCACCGACTAGGAGAGACCCAGTACTTC	CASSSHRLGETQYF